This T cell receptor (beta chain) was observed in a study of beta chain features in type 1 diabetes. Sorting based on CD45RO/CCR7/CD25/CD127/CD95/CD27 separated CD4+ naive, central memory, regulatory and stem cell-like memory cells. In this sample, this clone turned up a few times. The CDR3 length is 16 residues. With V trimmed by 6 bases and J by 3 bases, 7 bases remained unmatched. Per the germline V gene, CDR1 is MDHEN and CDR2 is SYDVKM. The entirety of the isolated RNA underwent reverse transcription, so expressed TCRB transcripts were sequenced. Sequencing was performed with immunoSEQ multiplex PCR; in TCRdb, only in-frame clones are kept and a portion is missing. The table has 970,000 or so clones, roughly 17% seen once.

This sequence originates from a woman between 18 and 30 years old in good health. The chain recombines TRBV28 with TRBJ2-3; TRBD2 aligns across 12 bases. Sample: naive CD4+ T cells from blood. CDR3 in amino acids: CASSPTSGSRTDTQYF. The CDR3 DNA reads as TGTGCCAGCAGCCCGACTAGCGGGAGTAGGACAGATACGCAGTATTTT.